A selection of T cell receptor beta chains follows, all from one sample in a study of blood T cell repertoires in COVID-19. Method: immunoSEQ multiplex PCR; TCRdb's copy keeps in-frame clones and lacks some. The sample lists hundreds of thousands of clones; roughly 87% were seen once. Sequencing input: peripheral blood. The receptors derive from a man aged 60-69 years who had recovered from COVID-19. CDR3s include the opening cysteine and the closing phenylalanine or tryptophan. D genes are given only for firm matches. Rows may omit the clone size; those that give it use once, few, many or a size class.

CDR3aa: CASSPPERRGENSGYTF; CDR3nt: TGTGCCAGCTCACCACCGGAAAGAAGGGGCGAAAACTCTGGCTACACCTTC; v_gene: TRBV18; j_gene: TRBJ1-2; abundance: -; d_gene: -
CDR3aa: CASSQGQSYWEQYF; CDR3nt: TGCGCCAGCAGCCAGGGACAGTCCTACTGGGAGCAGTACTTC; v_gene: TRBV5-1; j_gene: TRBJ2-7; abundance: -; d_gene: TRBD1
CDR3aa: CASSYGTADTQYF; CDR3nt: TGTGCCAGCAGTTACGGGACAGCAGATACGCAGTATTTT; v_gene: TRBV6-2/TRBV6-3; j_gene: TRBJ2-3; abundance: -; d_gene: TRBD1
CDR3aa: CASSLTHAGQGADTQYF; CDR3nt: TGTGCCAGCTCATTAACACACGCGGGACAGGGGGCAGATACGCAGTATTTT; v_gene: TRBV18; j_gene: TRBJ2-3; abundance: -; d_gene: TRBD1
CDR3aa: CASSSGLAFGELFF; CDR3nt: TGTGCCAGCTCATCGGGACTAGCGTTCGGGGAGCTGTTTTTT; v_gene: TRBV18; j_gene: TRBJ2-2; abundance: few; d_gene: TRBD2
CDR3aa: CASSGESGITDTQYF; CDR3nt: TGTGCCAGCAGTGGCGAATCAGGGATCACAGATACGCAGTATTTT; v_gene: TRBV27; j_gene: TRBJ2-3; abundance: -; d_gene: -
CDR3aa: CASSQIGTGLNQPQHF; CDR3nt: TGTGCCAGCAGTCAGATCGGGACAGGGTTGAACCAGCCCCAGCATTTT; v_gene: TRBV6-6; j_gene: TRBJ1-5; abundance: -; d_gene: TRBD1
CDR3aa: CASSLAGNTEAFF; CDR3nt: TGTGCCAGCAGCTTGGCGGGGAACACTGAAGCTTTCTTT; v_gene: TRBV5-4; j_gene: TRBJ1-1; abundance: -; d_gene: -
CDR3aa: CASSQTRGIETQYF; CDR3nt: TGTGCCAGCTCACAGACCAGGGGGATAGAGACCCAGTACTTC; v_gene: TRBV18; j_gene: TRBJ2-5; abundance: -; d_gene: TRBD1
CDR3aa: CASSWVAGGPTDTQYF; CDR3nt: TGTGCCAGCAGCTGGGTAGCGGGGGGACCCACAGATACGCAGTATTTT; v_gene: TRBV5-6; j_gene: TRBJ2-3; abundance: -; d_gene: TRBD2
CDR3aa: CASSFGVDGEGTIYF; CDR3nt: TGCGCCAGCAGTTTTGGAGTGGATGGAGAAGGCACCATATATTTT; v_gene: TRBV5-1; j_gene: TRBJ1-3; abundance: -; d_gene: -
CDR3aa: CASSPQAGNTEAFF; CDR3nt: TGTGCCAGCTCACCTCAGGCGGGGAACACTGAAGCTTTCTTT; v_gene: TRBV18; j_gene: TRBJ1-1; abundance: once; d_gene: -
CDR3aa: CASSPGTGGNRGYTF; CDR3nt: TGTGCCAGCAGTCCGGGGACAGGGGGGAATCGTGGCTACACCTTC; v_gene: TRBV6-4; j_gene: TRBJ1-2; abundance: few; d_gene: TRBD1
CDR3aa: CASSLAGLAIGTDTQYF; CDR3nt: TGTGCCAGCAGCTTGGCGGGACTAGCGATTGGCACAGATACGCAGTATTTT; v_gene: TRBV11-2; j_gene: TRBJ2-3; abundance: -; d_gene: TRBD2
CDR3aa: CATSDLSGTTQYF; CDR3nt: TGTGCCACCAGTGATTTGTCGGGGACAACTCAGTACTTC; v_gene: TRBV24-1; j_gene: TRBJ2-7; abundance: -; d_gene: -
CDR3aa: CASSRWGEYEQYF; CDR3nt: TGTGCCAGCAGCCGCTGGGGGGAGTACGAGCAGTACTTC; v_gene: TRBV5-6; j_gene: TRBJ2-7; abundance: -; d_gene: -
CDR3aa: CASRWTSGGSTTGELFF; CDR3nt: TGTGCCAGCCGATGGACTAGCGGGGGGAGTACCACCGGGGAGCTGTTTTTT; v_gene: TRBV10-3; j_gene: TRBJ2-2; abundance: -; d_gene: TRBD2
CDR3aa: CASATGTGGKNIQYF; CDR3nt: TGTGCCAGCGCAACCGGGACAGGGGGCAAAAACATTCAGTACTTC; v_gene: TRBV2; j_gene: TRBJ2-4; abundance: -; d_gene: TRBD1
CDR3aa: CARSLLLVGHTGELFF; CDR3nt: TGTGCCAGAAGCTTATTATTGGTGGGCCACACCGGGGAGCTGTTTTTT; v_gene: TRBV7-5; j_gene: TRBJ2-2; abundance: -; d_gene: -
CDR3aa: CASSPRGGVNQPQHF; CDR3nt: TGTGCCAGCAGCCCTAGGGGGGGGGTTAATCAGCCCCAGCATTTT; v_gene: TRBV7-8; j_gene: TRBJ1-5; abundance: -; d_gene: -
CDR3aa: CATAARGIVQPQHF; CDR3nt: TGTGCCACCGCGGCCAGGGGGATTGTTCAGCCCCAGCATTTT; v_gene: TRBV24-1; j_gene: TRBJ1-5; abundance: -; d_gene: TRBD1
CDR3aa: CASSGQGAGELFF; CDR3nt: TGCGCCAGCAGCGGACAGGGGGCCGGGGAGCTGTTTTTT; v_gene: TRBV4-1; j_gene: TRBJ2-2; abundance: -; d_gene: TRBD1
CDR3aa: CASSTDRVWSEQFF; CDR3nt: TGTGCCAGTAGTACGGACAGGGTTTGGAGTGAGCAGTTCTTC; v_gene: TRBV19; j_gene: TRBJ2-1; abundance: -; d_gene: TRBD1
CDR3aa: CASSKGLEETQYF; CDR3nt: TGTGCCAGCTCAAAAGGACTTGAAGAGACCCAGTACTTC; v_gene: TRBV18; j_gene: TRBJ2-5; abundance: -; d_gene: -
CDR3aa: CASSWGLPSTDTQYF; CDR3nt: TGTGCCAGCAGTTGGGGACTTCCTAGCACAGATACGCAGTATTTT; v_gene: TRBV28; j_gene: TRBJ2-3; abundance: -; d_gene: -
CDR3aa: CASSQGTAKLFF; CDR3nt: TGTGCCAGCAGCCAAGGGACAGCCAAACTGTTTTTT; v_gene: TRBV3-1/TRBV3-2; j_gene: TRBJ1-4; abundance: -; d_gene: -
CDR3aa: CASSQLLAGTDTQYF; CDR3nt: TGTGCCAGCAGCCAGCTCCTAGCGGGAACAGATACGCAGTATTTT; v_gene: TRBV3-1/TRBV3-2; j_gene: TRBJ2-3; abundance: -; d_gene: TRBD2
CDR3aa: CASGSGQGWGNEQFF; CDR3nt: TGTGCTAGTGGTTCGGGACAGGGTTGGGGAAATGAGCAGTTCTTC; v_gene: TRBV12-5; j_gene: TRBJ2-1; abundance: -; d_gene: TRBD1
CDR3aa: CASISGQVRPNTGELFF; CDR3nt: TGTGCCAGTATATCGGGACAGGTCCGACCGAACACCGGGGAGCTGTTTTTT; v_gene: TRBV19; j_gene: TRBJ2-2; abundance: -; d_gene: TRBD1
CDR3aa: CASSFDIYGYTF; CDR3nt: TGTGCCAGCAGCTTCGACATCTATGGCTACACCTTC; v_gene: TRBV12-3/TRBV12-4; j_gene: TRBJ1-2; abundance: -; d_gene: -
CDR3aa: CASRRTGTGAGELFF; CDR3nt: TGTGCCAGTAGGCGAACCGGGACAGGGGCCGGGGAGCTGTTTTTT; v_gene: TRBV19; j_gene: TRBJ2-2; abundance: once; d_gene: TRBD1
CDR3aa: CSASRQGSGELFF; CDR3nt: TGCAGTGCTAGTCGGCAGGGGAGCGGGGAGCTGTTTTTT; v_gene: TRBV20-1; j_gene: TRBJ2-2; abundance: -; d_gene: -
CDR3aa: CASSIEAGRRSTNEKLFF; CDR3nt: TGTGCCAGTAGTATTGAGGCAGGTCGGAGGTCAACTAATGAAAAACTGTTTTTT; v_gene: TRBV19; j_gene: TRBJ1-4; abundance: -; d_gene: -
CDR3aa: CASSPPVRGLYGYTF; CDR3nt: TGTGCCAGCTCACCACCCGTCAGGGGGCTTTATGGCTACACCTTC; v_gene: TRBV18; j_gene: TRBJ1-2; abundance: -; d_gene: TRBD1
CDR3aa: CASSTGQGYRTGELFF; CDR3nt: TGTGCCAGTAGTACCGGTCAGGGGTATCGCACCGGGGAGCTGTTTTTT; v_gene: TRBV19; j_gene: TRBJ2-2; abundance: -; d_gene: -
CDR3aa: CASSYRTTGWNEQYF; CDR3nt: TGTGCCAGCAGTTACCGTACGACAGGGTGGAACGAGCAGTACTTC; v_gene: TRBV6-5; j_gene: TRBJ2-7; abundance: once; d_gene: TRBD1
CDR3aa: CASSAGTSGPNEQFF; CDR3nt: TGTGCCAGCAGCGCCGGGACTAGCGGCCCCAATGAGCAGTTCTTC; v_gene: TRBV11-3; j_gene: TRBJ2-1; abundance: -; d_gene: TRBD2
CDR3aa: CAWSAGNSPLHF; CDR3nt: TGTGCCTGGAGTGCAGGGAATTCACCCCTCCACTTT; v_gene: TRBV30; j_gene: TRBJ1-6; abundance: few; d_gene: -
CDR3aa: CASSLGGLSTDTQYF; CDR3nt: TGTGCCAGCAGCTTAGGGGGGCTTAGCACAGATACGCAGTATTTT; v_gene: TRBV7-2; j_gene: TRBJ2-3; abundance: -; d_gene: -
CDR3aa: CASGEQVPDTQYF; CDR3nt: TGCGCCAGCGGGGAACAGGTACCAGATACGCAGTATTTT; v_gene: TRBV5-1; j_gene: TRBJ2-3; abundance: -; d_gene: -
CDR3aa: CSASGRGDADTQYF; CDR3nt: TGCAGTGCTAGTGGGCGGGGGGACGCAGATACGCAGTATTTT; v_gene: TRBV20-1; j_gene: TRBJ2-3; abundance: once; d_gene: TRBD2
CDR3aa: CASRSGAGETQYF; CDR3nt: TGTGCCAGCAGAAGCGGGGCTGGAGAGACCCAGTACTTC; v_gene: TRBV12-3/TRBV12-4; j_gene: TRBJ2-5; abundance: -; d_gene: TRBD2
CDR3aa: CASSTGGYGYTF; CDR3nt: TGTGCCAGTAGTACAGGGGGCTATGGCTACACCTTC; v_gene: TRBV19; j_gene: TRBJ1-2; abundance: -; d_gene: TRBD1
CDR3aa: CASSTTGMRAYGYTF; CDR3nt: TGTGCCAGTAGCACAACTGGGATGAGGGCCTATGGCTACACCTTC; v_gene: TRBV19; j_gene: TRBJ1-2; abundance: -; d_gene: -
CDR3aa: CASSHQGSGANVLTF; CDR3nt: TGCGCCAGCAGCCATCAGGGTTCTGGGGCCAACGTCCTGACTTTC; v_gene: TRBV4-1; j_gene: TRBJ2-6; abundance: -; d_gene: -
CDR3aa: CASSSYGGPRVGEQYF; CDR3nt: TGCGCCAGCAGCTCATACGGGGGACCCAGGGTAGGCGAGCAGTACTTC; v_gene: TRBV5-1; j_gene: TRBJ2-7; abundance: -; d_gene: -
CDR3aa: CASSLDFYSGNTIYF; CDR3nt: TGCGCCAGCAGCTTGGACTTTTACTCTGGAAACACCATATATTTT; v_gene: TRBV5-1; j_gene: TRBJ1-3; abundance: -; d_gene: -
CDR3aa: CASSLLGYTIYF; CDR3nt: TGTGCCAGCAGTTTACTCGGGTACACCATATATTTT; v_gene: TRBV12-3/TRBV12-4; j_gene: TRBJ1-3; abundance: -; d_gene: -
CDR3aa: CASSLAPGQNTLEAFF; CDR3nt: TGTGCCAGCAGCTTAGCGCCGGGACAAAATACACTGGAAGCTTTCTTT; v_gene: TRBV11-1; j_gene: TRBJ1-1; abundance: -; d_gene: -
CDR3aa: CSASRQTYYEQYF; CDR3nt: TGCAGTGCTAGTCGACAGACTTACTACGAGCAGTACTTC; v_gene: TRBV20-1; j_gene: TRBJ2-7; abundance: -; d_gene: -
CDR3aa: CAWRGQGSVADTQYF; CDR3nt: TGTGCCTGGAGGGGACAGGGGTCTGTGGCAGATACGCAGTATTTT; v_gene: TRBV30; j_gene: TRBJ2-3; abundance: -; d_gene: TRBD1
CDR3aa: CASSLGLAAWETQYF; CDR3nt: TGCGCCAGCAGCTTGGGGCTAGCGGCATGGGAGACCCAGTACTTC; v_gene: TRBV5-1; j_gene: TRBJ2-5; abundance: -; d_gene: TRBD2